What follows are 20 T cell receptor beta chains derived from one specimen sequenced in a study of T-cell reconstitution after alpha-beta-depleted transplantation in children. The library targeted TCRbeta and was prepared with unique molecular identifiers. From the PCR reads, TCRdb called clonotypes with MiXCR, one entry per CDR3 protein. The table records some 250,000 distinct CDR3 sequences, approximately 12% of them present only once. The source material was PBMCs from the stem cell graft donor, sampled from the stem cell graft. Receptor source: a human donor who donated a stem cell graft to a child with acute lymphoblastic leukemia.

V is TRBV5-1 and J is TRBJ2-7; D may match TRBD1 or TRBD2 (5 bases each). The CDR3 covers 16 residues. Germline V gives CDR1 SGHRS, CDR2 YFSETQ. V shed 0 bases and J shed 1 base, with 14 bases lying between them. CDR3: CASSLAGTPTSYEQYF. In DNA, the CDR3 is TGCGCCAGCAGCTTGGCCGGGACCCCAACGTCCTACGAGCAGTACTTC.

This clonotype came up many times. The chain joins TRBV27 to TRBJ2-7; TRBD2 matches 7 bases. The germline CDR1 and CDR2 sequences are MNHEY and SMNVEV (reference sequence). This CDR3 is built from 14 residues. Trimming at V came to 5 bases and at J to 4 bases, leaving 8 bases not matched to a gene. CDR3 protein: CASSPGPGGYEQYF. Here the CDR3 DNA reads TGTGCCAGCAGTCCGGGACCGGGGGGATACGAGCAGTACTTC.

This clonotype was observed many times. The CDR3 sequence is CASSLGLGGASVETQYF. For the CDR3, the DNA is TGTGCCAGCAGCTTGGGTCTGGGGGGGGCCTCAGTAGAGACCCAGTACTTC. The chain employs TRBV5-6 and TRBJ2-5; TRBD2 might be the D (7 bases). V was cut by 0 bases and J by 4 bases, with 19 bases left in between. This CDR3 spans 17 amino acids. Per germline, CDR1 SGHDT and CDR2 YYEEEE.

This clonotype has a count of ten or more. The V call is TRBV20-1, the J call TRBJ2-1; 10 bases are shared with TRBD1. Per the germline V gene, CDR1 is DFQATT and CDR2 is SNEGSKA (reference sequence). The CDR3 is made up of 14 amino acids. V was pared by 1 base and J by 6 bases, with 3 bases of the junction left unmatched. Here the CDR3 reads CSARGGTGVNEQFF. Written as DNA, the CDR3 is TGCAGTGCTAGAGGCGGGACAGGGGTCAATGAGCAGTTCTTC.

V usage is TRBV7-1 and J usage is TRBJ1-4, with D possibly matching TRBD1 (5 bases). TRBV7-1 carries the ORF label, with uncertain function. Deletions cut 3 bases from V and 7 bases from J, with 6 bases between. This CDR3 comprises 12 residues. CDR3 sequence (DNA): TGTGCCAGCAGCTCTAGGGGTGAAAAACTGTTTTTT. Translation: CASSSRGEKLFF.

The V and J genes are TRBV28 and TRBJ2-3; D not resolved. Germline V gene data show CDR1 as MDHEN and CDR2 as SYDVKM. V was clipped by 6 bases and J by 2 bases, with 12 bases between them. The CDR3 length is 14 residues. The CDR3 bases are TGTGCCAGCAGCCCCGGAGATCACACAGATACGCAGTATTTT. This translates into CASSPGDHTDTQYF. The variable domain in full, completed from reference TRBV28 and TRBJ2-3, reads DVKVTQSSRYLVKRTGEKVFLECVQDMDHENMFWYRQDPGLGLRLIYFSYDVKMKEKGDIPEGYSVSREKKERFSLILESASTNQTSMYLCASSPGDHTDTQYFGPGTRLTVL.

In its sample, this clonotype was seen many times. V gene TRBV20-1 combines with J gene TRBJ2-7; D is unclear. This CDR3 spans 13 amino acids. V was cut by 1 base and J by 3 bases, with 10 bases left in between. Germline V gives CDR1 DFQATT, CDR2 SNEGSKA (reference sequence). CDR3 protein: CSARVASSYEQYF. For the CDR3, the DNA is TGCAGTGCTAGAGTGGCTAGTAGCTACGAGCAGTACTTC.

This clonotype was seen repeatedly, ten times or more. The genes are TRBV18 and TRBJ2-1; 9 nucleotides agree with TRBD1. Trimming removed 2 bases from V and 6 bases from J; junction bases left unmatched: 11. This CDR3 has 17 amino acids. In germline, CDR1 is KGHSH, CDR2 LQKENI. CDR3 residues: CASSPEPPGQGINEQFF. The DNA for the CDR3 is TGTGCCAGCTCACCAGAGCCTCCGGGACAGGGTATCAATGAGCAGTTCTTC.

This clonotype showed up many times. The V gene is TRBV27, the J gene TRBJ1-1; D is possibly TRBD1 (6 bases). Looked up from germline, CDR1 is MNHEY and CDR2 is SMNVEV (reference sequence). Between the trimmed V and J ends, which lost 8 bases and 5 bases, there was a span of 18 bases. The CDR3 spans 14 residues. The CDR3 loop is CASYEGGRGTEAFF. CDR3 nucleotides: TGTGCCAGCTATGAGGGGGGGCGTGGAACTGAAGCTTTCTTT.

This clonotype showed up many times. The V call is TRBV30, the J call TRBJ2-7; D is undetermined. Germline lookup yields CDR1 GTSNPN and CDR2 SVGIG (reference sequence). CDR3 length: 12 residues. The ends were cut back, 3 bases at V and 6 bases at J, with 12 bases in the middle. In DNA form, the CDR3 reads TGTGCCTGGAGCGAGGTTACGGGCGAGCAGTACTTC. This gives the protein CAWSEVTGEQYF.

This clonotype was seen repeatedly, ten times or more. The chain links TRBV20-1 to TRBJ1-4; unclear D gene. The V gene's germline CDR1 is DFQATT and CDR2 SNEGSKA (reference sequence). The CDR3 is 13 amino acids. Trimming took 1 base from V and 2 from J, leaving 5 bases between them. CDR3 nucleotide sequence: TGCAGTGCTAGAGGTGGCACTAATGAAAAACTGTTTTTT. Protein: CSARGGTNEKLFF.

This clonotype was found many times. The CDR3 reads CAVPHRGSNYGYTF. The CDR3 nucleotides are TGTGCCGTGCCCCACCGGGGCTCAAACTATGGCTACACCTTC. The genes are TRBV28 and TRBJ1-2; perhaps TRBD1 as D (5 bases). V lost 11 bases to trimming and J lost 2 bases, with 18 bases between them. CDR3 size: 14 residues. Per germline, CDR1 MDHEN and CDR2 SYDVKM.

This clonotype showed up many times. V usage is TRBV6-5 and J usage is TRBJ2-7; D is possibly TRBD1 or TRBD2 (5 bases each). The CDR3 runs to 15 residues. Germline-derived CDR1 and CDR2 are MNHEY and SVGAGI. V lost 0 bases and J lost 5, with 14 bases in between. CDR3 DNA sequence: TGTGCCAGCAGTTACTCCGGGACGAACTGGAACGAGCAGTACTTC. Translated: CASSYSGTNWNEQYF.

This clonotype showed up many times. The chain couples TRBV7-2 to TRBJ1-2; 12 bases are shared with TRBD1. The CDR3 is 16 amino acids. The V gene end was trimmed by 5 bases and the J gene end by 6 bases; junction bases not matched to a gene: 10. In germline, CDR1 is SGHTA, CDR2 FQGNSA. This CDR3 is CASSPRDRGPQHGYTF. For the CDR3, the DNA is TGTGCCAGCAGCCCCCGGGACAGGGGGCCCCAGCATGGCTACACCTTC.

This clonotype was recorded at least ten times. The chain couples TRBV4-3 to TRBJ2-1, with 11 bases aligning to TRBD2. The CDR3 runs 17 residues. CDR1 LGHNA and CDR2 YSLEER come from the germline V gene. Trimming cost V 4 bases and J 10 bases; bases outside gene matches: 15. This chain's CDR3 is CASSPDAGSGGVREQFF. CDR3 in DNA: TGCGCCAGCAGCCCTGATGCGGGTAGCGGGGGGGTCCGGGAGCAGTTCTTC.

This clonotype was observed at least ten times. The V and J genes are TRBV10-3 and TRBJ2-7; TRBD2 matches at 8 bases. Germline V CDR1 and CDR2: ENHRY, SYGVKD. The CDR3 extends over 16 amino acids. V was clipped by 0 bases and J by 6 bases; unmatched bases: 10. CDR3 bases: TGTGCCATCAGTGAGTCGACGGGTCGGGGGGGAAGCGAGCAGTACTTC. This sequence encodes CAISESTGRGGSEQYF.

This clonotype was observed a single time. Just one base apart from a much larger clone, this may be a read error. The chain links TRBV6-1 to TRBJ1-5, with D possibly TRBD1 on 5 matching bases. In germline, CDR1 is MNHNS, CDR2 SASEGT. The CDR3 totals 13 residues. Trimming removed 6 bases at V and 11 bases at J, with 17 bases between. CDR3 region: CASSLTAIGTQHF. CDR3 coding DNA: TGTGCCAGCAGCCTGACAGCTATAGGAACCCAGCATTTT.

This clonotype showed up many times. V and J are TRBV11-3 and TRBJ2-3; a weak D match, TRBD2 (6 bases). The germline V gene encodes CDR1 SGHNT and CDR2 YENEEA. CDR3 length equals 14 residues. The germline V and J ends were trimmed by 4 bases and 0 bases, with 8 bases remaining between them. The chain's CDR3 is CASSWGTSTDTQYF. The DNA of the CDR3 is TGTGCCAGCAGCTGGGGGACTAGCACAGATACGCAGTATTTT.

This clonotype was counted a single time. Given a much more abundant clone one base away, this may be a read error. This rearrangement joins TRBV20-1 to TRBJ2-5; possibly TRBD2 for D (6 bases). This CDR3 is 14 amino acids long. CDR1 is DFQATT, CDR2 SNEGSKA, per germline (reference sequence). The V and J ends lost 6 bases and 2 bases respectively, with 16 bases between them. The CDR3 coding sequence is TGCAGTGCCCGCGGACTAACGTTTCAAGAGACCCAGTACTTC. It translates to CSARGLTFQETQYF.

At least ten counts were recorded for this clonotype. The chain employs TRBV6-5 and TRBJ1-5; TRBD1 matches 8 bases. V shed 2 bases and J 6 bases; nucleotides not matched to a gene: 3. This CDR3 has 14 amino acids. CDR1 is MNHEY and CDR2 is SVGAGI in the germline V gene. The CDR3 region has the DNA TGTGCCAGCAGTTACGCAGGGGGCAGTCAGCCCCAGCATTTT. It is translated as CASSYAGGSQPQHF.